The clone carrying this TCR beta chain was recorded at least ten times. This record comes from a study of early T cells in non-severe SARS-CoV-2 infection. V dropped 6 bases and J dropped 4 bases, with 15 bases sitting between them. The CDR3 has 15 residues. CDR1 is MDHEN and CDR2 is SYDVKM in the germline V gene. TCRdb itself ran the 5' RACE reads through MiXCR, one entry per CDR3 protein. The data contain about 18,000 distinct CDR3 sequences, around 6.1% of them singletons. V gene TRBV28 combines with J gene TRBJ2-2; a weak D match, TRBD1 (5 bases). The receptor was derived from an adult who was a healthcare worker with PCR-confirmed SARS-CoV-2 infection or an uninfected control (not recorded which). Sequenced input: whole blood. The CDR3 nucleotides are TGTGCCAGCAGCGTCCAGGGTCAGGGCACCGGGGAGCTGTTTTTT. Translated, it gives CASSVQGQGTGELFF. The complete variable domain, with remaining parts taken from reference TRBV28 and TRBJ2-2, reads DVKVTQSSRYLVKRTGEKVFLECVQDMDHENMFWYRQDPGLGLRLIYFSYDVKMKEKGDIPEGYSVSREKKERFSLILESASTNQTSMYLCASSVQGQGTGELFFGEGSRLTVL.